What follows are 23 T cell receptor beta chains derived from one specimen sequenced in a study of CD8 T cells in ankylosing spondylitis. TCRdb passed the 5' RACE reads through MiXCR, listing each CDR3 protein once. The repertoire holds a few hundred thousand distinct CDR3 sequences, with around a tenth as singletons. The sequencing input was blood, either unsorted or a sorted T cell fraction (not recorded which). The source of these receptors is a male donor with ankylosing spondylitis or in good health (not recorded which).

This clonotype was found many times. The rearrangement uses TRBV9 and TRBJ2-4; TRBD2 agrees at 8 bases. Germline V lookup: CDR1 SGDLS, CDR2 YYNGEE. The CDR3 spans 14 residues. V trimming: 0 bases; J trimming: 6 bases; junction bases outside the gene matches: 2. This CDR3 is CASSVAGGTNIQYF. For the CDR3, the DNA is TGTGCCAGCAGCGTAGCGGGAGGGACAAACATTCAGTACTTC.

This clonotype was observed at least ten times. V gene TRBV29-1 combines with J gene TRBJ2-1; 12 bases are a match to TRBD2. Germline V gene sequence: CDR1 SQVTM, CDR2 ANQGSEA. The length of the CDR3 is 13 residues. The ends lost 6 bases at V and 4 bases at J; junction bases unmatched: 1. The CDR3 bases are TGCAGCGTGACTAGCGGGGGTTACAATGAGCAGTTCTTC. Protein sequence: CSVTSGGYNEQFF.

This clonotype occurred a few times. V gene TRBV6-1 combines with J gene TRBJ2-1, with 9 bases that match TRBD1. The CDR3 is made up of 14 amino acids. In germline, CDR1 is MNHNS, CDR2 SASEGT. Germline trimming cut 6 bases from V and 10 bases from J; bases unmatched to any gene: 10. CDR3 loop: CASRDRGKPPEQFF. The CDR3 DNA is TGTGCCAGCAGGGACAGGGGAAAGCCCCCAGAGCAGTTCTTC.

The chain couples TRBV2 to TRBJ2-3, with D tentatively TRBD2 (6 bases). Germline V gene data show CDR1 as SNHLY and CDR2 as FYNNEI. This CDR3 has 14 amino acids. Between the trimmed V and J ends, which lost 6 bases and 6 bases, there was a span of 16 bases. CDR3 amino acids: CASRSDGLWDTQYF. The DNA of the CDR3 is TGTGCCAGCAGATCCGACGGACTATGGGATACGCAGTATTTT.

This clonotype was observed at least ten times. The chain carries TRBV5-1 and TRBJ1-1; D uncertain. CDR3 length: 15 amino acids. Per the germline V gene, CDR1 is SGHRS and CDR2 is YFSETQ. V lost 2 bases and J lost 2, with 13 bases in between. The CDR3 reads CASSFSGTDNTEAFF. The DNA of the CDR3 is TGCGCCAGCAGCTTTTCTGGCACAGATAACACTGAAGCTTTCTTT.

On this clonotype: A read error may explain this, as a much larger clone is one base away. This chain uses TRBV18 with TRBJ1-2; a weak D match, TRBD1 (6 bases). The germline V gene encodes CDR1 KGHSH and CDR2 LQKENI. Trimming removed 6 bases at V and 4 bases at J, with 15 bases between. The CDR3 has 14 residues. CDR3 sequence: CASSPGPDSYGYTF. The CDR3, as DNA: TGTGCCAGCTCTCCCGGCCCGGACAGCTATGGCTACACCTTC. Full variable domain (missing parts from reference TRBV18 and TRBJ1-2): NAGVMQNPRHLVRRRGQEARLRCSPMKGHSHVYWYRQLPEEGLKFMVYLQKENIIDESGMPKERFSAEFPKEGPSILRIQQVVRGDSAAYFCASSPGPDSYGYTFGSGTRLTVV.

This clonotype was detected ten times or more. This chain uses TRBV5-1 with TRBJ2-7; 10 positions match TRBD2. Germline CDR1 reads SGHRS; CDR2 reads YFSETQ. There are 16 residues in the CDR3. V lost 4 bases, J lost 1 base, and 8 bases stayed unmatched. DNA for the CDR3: TGCGCCAGCAGCCCCACCCTAGCGGGGGTGTCCTACGAGCAGTACTTC. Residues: CASSPTLAGVSYEQYF.

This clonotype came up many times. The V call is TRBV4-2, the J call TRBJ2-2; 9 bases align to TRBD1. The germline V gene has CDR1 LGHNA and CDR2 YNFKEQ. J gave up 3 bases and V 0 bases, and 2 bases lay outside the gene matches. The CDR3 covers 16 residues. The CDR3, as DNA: TGTGCCAGCAGCCAAGAAAGGACAGGGGACACCGGGGAGCTGTTTTTT. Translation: CASSQERTGDTGELFF.

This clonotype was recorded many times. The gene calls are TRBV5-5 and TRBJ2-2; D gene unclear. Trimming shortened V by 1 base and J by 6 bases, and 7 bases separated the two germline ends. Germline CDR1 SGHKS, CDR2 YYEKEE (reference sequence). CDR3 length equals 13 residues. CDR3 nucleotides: TGTGCCAGCAGCTTGAATTCGGCCGGGGAGCTGTTTTTT. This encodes CASSLNSAGELFF. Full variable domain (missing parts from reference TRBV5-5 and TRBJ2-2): DAGVTQSPTHLIKTRGQQVTLRCSPISGHKSVSWYQQVLGQGPQFIFQYYEKEERGRGNFPDRFSARQFPNYSSELNVNALLLGDSALYLCASSLNSAGELFFGEGSRLTVL.

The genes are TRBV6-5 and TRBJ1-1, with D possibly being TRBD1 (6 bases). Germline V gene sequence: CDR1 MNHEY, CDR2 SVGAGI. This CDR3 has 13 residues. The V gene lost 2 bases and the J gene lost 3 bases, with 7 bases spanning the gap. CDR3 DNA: TGTGCCAGCAGTTACAGGGGGGACACTGAAGCTTTCTTT. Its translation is CASSYRGDTEAFF.

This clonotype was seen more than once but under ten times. The CDR3 DNA follows: TGTGCCAGCAGCTTAGTTCGATTCCCTAATTCACCCCTCCACTTT. It is translated as CASSLVRFPNSPLHF. V is TRBV7-2 and J is TRBJ1-6; D unclear. The CDR3 totals 15 residues. Germline values: CDR1 SGHTA, CDR2 FQGNSA. V was shortened by 1 base and J by 6 bases, with 10 bases between the two germline ends.

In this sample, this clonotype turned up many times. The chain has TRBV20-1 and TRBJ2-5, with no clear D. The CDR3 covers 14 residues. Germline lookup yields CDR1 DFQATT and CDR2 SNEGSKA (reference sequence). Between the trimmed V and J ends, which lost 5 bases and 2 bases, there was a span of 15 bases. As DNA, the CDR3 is TGCAGTGCTGGGCCTCGACGGTCACAAGAGACCCAGTACTTC. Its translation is CSAGPRRSQETQYF.

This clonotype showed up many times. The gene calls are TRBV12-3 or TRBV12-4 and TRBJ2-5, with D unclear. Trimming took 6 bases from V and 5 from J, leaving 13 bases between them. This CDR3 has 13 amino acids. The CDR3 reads CASRNVGFETQYF. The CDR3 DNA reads TGTGCCAGCAGAAACGTTGGTTTTGAGACCCAGTACTTC.

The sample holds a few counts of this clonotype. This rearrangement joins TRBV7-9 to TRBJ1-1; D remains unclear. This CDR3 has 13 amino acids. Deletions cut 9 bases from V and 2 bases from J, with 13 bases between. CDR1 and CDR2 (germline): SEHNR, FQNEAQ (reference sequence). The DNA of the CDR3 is TGTGCCAGTAGCCGGGCTTTCAACACTGAAGCTTTCTTT. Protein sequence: CASSRAFNTEAFF. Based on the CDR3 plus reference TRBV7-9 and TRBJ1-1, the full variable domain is DTGVSQNPRHKITKRGQNVTFRCDPISEHNRLYWYRQTLGQGPEFLTYFQNEAQLEKSRLLSDRFSAERPKGSFSTLEIQRTEQGDSAMYLCASSRAFNTEAFFGQGTRLTVV.

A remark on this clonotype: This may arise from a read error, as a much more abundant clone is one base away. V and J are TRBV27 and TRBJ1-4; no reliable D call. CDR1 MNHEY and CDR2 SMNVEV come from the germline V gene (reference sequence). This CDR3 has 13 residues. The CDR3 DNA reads TGTACCAGCAGTTCTAGCTACAGTGAAAAACTGTTTTTT. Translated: CTSSSSYSEKLFF.

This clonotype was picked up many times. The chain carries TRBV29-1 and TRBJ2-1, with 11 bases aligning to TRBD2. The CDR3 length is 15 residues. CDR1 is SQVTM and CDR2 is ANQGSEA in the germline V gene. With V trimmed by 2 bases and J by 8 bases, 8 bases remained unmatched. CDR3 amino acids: CSVESGLAGQYEQFF. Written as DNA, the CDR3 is TGCAGCGTTGAAAGCGGACTAGCGGGCCAATATGAGCAGTTCTTC.

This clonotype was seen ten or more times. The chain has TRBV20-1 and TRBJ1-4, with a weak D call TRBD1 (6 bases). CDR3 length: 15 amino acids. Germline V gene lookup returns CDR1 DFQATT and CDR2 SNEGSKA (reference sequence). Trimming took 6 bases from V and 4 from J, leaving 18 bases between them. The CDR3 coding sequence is TGCAGTGCCCGGACCGGGCAGGGGAGTAATGAAAAACTGTTTTTT. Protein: CSARTGQGSNEKLFF.

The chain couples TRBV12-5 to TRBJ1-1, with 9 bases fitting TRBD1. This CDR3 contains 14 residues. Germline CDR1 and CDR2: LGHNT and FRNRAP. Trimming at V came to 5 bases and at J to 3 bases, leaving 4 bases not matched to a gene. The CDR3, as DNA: TGTGCTAGTGGTGAATGGACAGGGGACACTGAAGCTTTCTTT. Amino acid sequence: CASGEWTGDTEAFF.

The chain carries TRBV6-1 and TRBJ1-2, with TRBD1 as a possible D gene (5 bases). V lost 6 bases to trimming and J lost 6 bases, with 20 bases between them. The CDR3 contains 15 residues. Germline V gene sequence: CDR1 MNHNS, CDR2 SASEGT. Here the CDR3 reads CASRAGIMGSDGYTF. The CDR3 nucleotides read TGTGCCAGCAGGGCAGGGATTATGGGGTCGGATGGCTACACCTTC.

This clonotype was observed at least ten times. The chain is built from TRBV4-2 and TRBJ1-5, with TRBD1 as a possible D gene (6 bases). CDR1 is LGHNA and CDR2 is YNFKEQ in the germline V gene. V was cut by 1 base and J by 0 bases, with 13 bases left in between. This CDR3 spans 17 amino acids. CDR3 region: CASSQVGGTDSNQPQHF. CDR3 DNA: TGTGCCAGCAGCCAAGTAGGGGGAACAGATAGCAATCAGCCCCAGCATTTT.

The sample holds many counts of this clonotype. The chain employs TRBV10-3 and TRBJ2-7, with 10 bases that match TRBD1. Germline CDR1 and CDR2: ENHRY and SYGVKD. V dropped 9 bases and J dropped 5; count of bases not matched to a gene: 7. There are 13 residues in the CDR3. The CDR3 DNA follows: TGTGCCATACGGGACAGGGGATCCGACGAGCAGTACTTC. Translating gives CAIRDRGSDEQYF.

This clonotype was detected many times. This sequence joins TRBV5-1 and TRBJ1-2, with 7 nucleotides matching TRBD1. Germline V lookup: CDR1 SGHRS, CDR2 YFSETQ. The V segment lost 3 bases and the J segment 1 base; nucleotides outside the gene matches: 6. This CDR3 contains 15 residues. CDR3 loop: CASSWTQGVNYGYTF. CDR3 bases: TGCGCCAGCAGCTGGACGCAGGGGGTTAACTATGGCTACACCTTC.

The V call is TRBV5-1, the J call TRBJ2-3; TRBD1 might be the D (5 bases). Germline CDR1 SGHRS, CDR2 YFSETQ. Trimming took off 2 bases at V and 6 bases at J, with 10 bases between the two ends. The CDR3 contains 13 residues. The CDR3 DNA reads TGCGCCAGCAGCTTTATGGCAGGGGATACGCAGTATTTT. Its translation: CASSFMAGDTQYF.